Listed below are T cell receptor beta chains from one sample, sequenced in a study of response to subunit inactivated influenza vaccine. TCRdb reanalysed the RT-PCR reads using MiXCR and keeps one entry per CDR3 protein. This sample has 590,000 or so distinct CDR3 sequences, with 11% to 15% found just once. The sample here was PBMCs from blood, taken 14 days before vaccination. The receptors stem from a man aged 45-65 years who received an inactivated influenza vaccine. Each CDR3 is given with its conserved first and last residue. D genes are given only for firm matches. The size of a clone is reported for some rows only, either as once, few or many, or as a class for expanded clones.

many	TRBV5-1	.	TRBJ2-3	CASSFLVGDTQYF
few	TRBV7-9	.	TRBJ2-3	CASSLEMTDTQYF
.	TRBV20-1	.	TRBJ2-3	CSWGRAKDTQYF
many	TRBV7-9	.	TRBJ1-1	CASSLGRGLTEAFF
.	TRBV11-2	TRBD2	TRBJ2-3	CASRDQAGGRTDTQYF
few	TRBV25-1	TRBD1	TRBJ2-5	CASSESGQSEETQYF
few	TRBV7-2	.	TRBJ2-4	CASSLETGLANIQYF
.	TRBV29-1	.	TRBJ2-3	CSVDPSYLTRPTQYF
.	TRBV6-1	.	TRBJ2-3	CASRKLKPEADTQYF
.	TRBV4-2	.	TRBJ1-1	CASSQDRLGRGTFF
few	TRBV10-2	.	TRBJ1-5	CASSDFGILNQPQHF
.	TRBV12-3/TRBV12-4	.	TRBJ1-2	CASSLSPAGYTF
few	TRBV6-1	TRBD1	TRBJ2-7	CASSDHRGVYEQYF
few	TRBV5-5	.	TRBJ2-7	CASSLGLVGVYEQYF
few	TRBV28	.	TRBJ2-3	CASSLFVGRTDTQYF
few	TRBV6-5	.	TRBJ2-2	CASSYGAVPGELFF
few	TRBV7-8	TRBD1	TRBJ1-1	CASSRGQVEAFF
many	TRBV15	.	TRBJ1-1	CATSRDRSYEGPEAFF
few	TRBV20-1	.	TRBJ2-3	CSARVLSSPDTQYF
few	TRBV7-2	.	TRBJ1-3	CASSPHQQATGNTIYF
.	TRBV7-2	TRBD2	TRBJ2-7	CASSSTGLAGTGEQYF
many	TRBV4-3	.	TRBJ2-5	CASSQAAQETQYF
.	TRBV6-5	TRBD1	TRBJ2-7	CASSYLTGETYEQYF
few	TRBV28	TRBD1	TRBJ2-3	CASEPGQGTDTQYF
.	TRBV3-1	TRBD1	TRBJ2-7	CASSHVGTGVHEQYF
many	TRBV12-3/TRBV12-4	.	TRBJ2-7	CASSLLGGEQYF
few	TRBV12-3/TRBV12-4	TRBD1	TRBJ1-2	CASSRAQGAWGYTF
many	TRBV12-3/TRBV12-4	.	TRBJ2-7	CASNLQGTYEQYF
few	TRBV7-2	.	TRBJ2-7	CASKISRGSYEQYF
few	TRBV25-1	TRBD2	TRBJ2-5	CASTRGGLETQYF
few	TRBV30	TRBD2	TRBJ2-7	CAWGLAGGNEQYF
.	TRBV9	.	TRBJ2-7	CASSVDRGGEQYF
many	TRBV5-1	.	TRBJ2-2	CASSLAASHTGELFF
few	TRBV20-1	.	TRBJ1-5	CSARSGPGGNQPQHF
.	TRBV20-1	TRBD1	TRBJ1-5	CSARGLDQPQHF